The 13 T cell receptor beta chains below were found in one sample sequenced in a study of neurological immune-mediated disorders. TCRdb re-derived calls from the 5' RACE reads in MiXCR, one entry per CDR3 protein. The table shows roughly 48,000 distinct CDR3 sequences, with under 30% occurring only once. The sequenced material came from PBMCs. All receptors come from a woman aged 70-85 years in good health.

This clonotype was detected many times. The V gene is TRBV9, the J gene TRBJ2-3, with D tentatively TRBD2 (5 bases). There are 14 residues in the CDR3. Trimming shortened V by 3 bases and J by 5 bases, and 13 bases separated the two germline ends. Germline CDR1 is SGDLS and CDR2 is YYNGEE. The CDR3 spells CASSGLNPGDTQYF. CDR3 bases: TGTGCCAGCAGCGGACTAAATCCCGGAGATACGCAGTATTTT.

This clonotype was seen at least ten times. This chain's CDR3 is CSANGDSRAEAFF. The CDR3 DNA reads as TGCAGTGCTAATGGGGATTCAAGGGCTGAAGCTTTCTTT. The V and J genes are TRBV20-1 and TRBJ1-1; no firm D call. V lost 4 bases and J 6 bases, leaving 15 bases between the germline ends. Germline CDR1 is DFQATT and CDR2 is SNEGSKA (reference sequence). There are 13 residues in the CDR3.

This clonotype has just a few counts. CDR3 sequence (DNA): TGTGCCAGCAGCCAAGGCCCGACTAGCGGGCTCCTCTACAATGAGCAGTTCTTC. It is translated as CASSQGPTSGLLYNEQFF. This rearrangement joins TRBV3-1 to TRBJ2-1; 10 bases map to TRBD2. V dropped 1 base and J dropped 3; count of bases not matched to a gene: 9. Per germline, CDR1 LGHDT and CDR2 YNNKEL (reference sequence). This CDR3 region has 18 residues.

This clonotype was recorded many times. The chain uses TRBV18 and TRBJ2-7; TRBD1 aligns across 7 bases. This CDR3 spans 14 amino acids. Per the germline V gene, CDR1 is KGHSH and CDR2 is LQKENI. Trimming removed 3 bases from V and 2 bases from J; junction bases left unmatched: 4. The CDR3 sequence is CASSPDRQTYEQYF. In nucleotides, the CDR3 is TGTGCCAGCTCACCGGACAGGCAGACCTACGAGCAGTACTTC.

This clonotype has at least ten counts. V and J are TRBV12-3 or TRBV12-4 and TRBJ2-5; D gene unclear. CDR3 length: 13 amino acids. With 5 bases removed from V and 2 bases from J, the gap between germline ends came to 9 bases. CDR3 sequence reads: CASSQNRQETQYF. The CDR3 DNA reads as TGTGCCAGCAGTCAGAATAGACAAGAGACCCAGTACTTC.

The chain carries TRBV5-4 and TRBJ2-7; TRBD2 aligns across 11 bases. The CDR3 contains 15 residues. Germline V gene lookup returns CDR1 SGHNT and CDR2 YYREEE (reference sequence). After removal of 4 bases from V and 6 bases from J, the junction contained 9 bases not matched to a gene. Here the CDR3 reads CASSAPSGRKSEQYF. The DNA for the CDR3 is TGTGCCAGCAGCGCGCCTAGCGGGAGGAAAAGCGAGCAGTACTTC.

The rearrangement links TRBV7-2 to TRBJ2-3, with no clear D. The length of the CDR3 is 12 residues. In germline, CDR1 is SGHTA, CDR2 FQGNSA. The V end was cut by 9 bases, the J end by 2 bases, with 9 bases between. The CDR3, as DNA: TGTGCCAGTAAAACTAACACAGATACGCAGTATTTT. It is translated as CASKTNTDTQYF.

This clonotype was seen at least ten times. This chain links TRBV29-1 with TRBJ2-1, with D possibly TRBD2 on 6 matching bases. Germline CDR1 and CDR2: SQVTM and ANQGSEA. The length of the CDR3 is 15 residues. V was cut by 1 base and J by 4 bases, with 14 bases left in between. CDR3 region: CSVEGLGGVYNEQFF. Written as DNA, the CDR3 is TGCAGCGTTGAAGGTCTCGGCGGGGTGTACAATGAGCAGTTCTTC.

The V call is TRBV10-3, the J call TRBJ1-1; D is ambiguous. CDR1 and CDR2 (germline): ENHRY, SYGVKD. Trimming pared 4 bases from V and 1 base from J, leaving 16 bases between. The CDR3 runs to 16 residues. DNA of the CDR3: TGTGCCATCAGTGCGGGCCTACAGTTCTCGAACACTGAAGCTTTCTTT. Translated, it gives CAISAGLQFSNTEAFF.

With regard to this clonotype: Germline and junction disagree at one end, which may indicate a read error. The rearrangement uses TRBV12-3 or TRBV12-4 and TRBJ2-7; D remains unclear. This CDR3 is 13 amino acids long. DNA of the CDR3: TGTGCCAGCAGCACCCAGAGTTCACACGAGCCGTACTTC. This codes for CASSTQSSHEPYF.

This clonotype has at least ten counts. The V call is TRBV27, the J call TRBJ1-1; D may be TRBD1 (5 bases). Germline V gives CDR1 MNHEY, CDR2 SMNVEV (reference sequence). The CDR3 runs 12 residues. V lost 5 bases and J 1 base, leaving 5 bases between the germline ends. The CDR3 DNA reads TGTGCCAGCAGTACAGGGAACACTGAAGCTTTCTTT. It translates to CASSTGNTEAFF.

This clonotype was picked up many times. The CDR3 DNA reads TGCGCCAGCAGCTCCGACAGGGGCTCTGGAAACACCATATATTTT. This encodes CASSSDRGSGNTIYF. The chain links TRBV5-1 to TRBJ1-3; TRBD1 aligns across 8 bases. CDR3 length equals 15 residues. CDR1 is SGHRS and CDR2 is YFSETQ in the germline V gene. J gave up 0 bases and V 3 bases, and 2 bases lay outside the gene matches. The entire variable domain, with the rest obtained from reference TRBV5-1 and TRBJ1-3, is as follows: KAGVTQTPRYLIKTRGQQVTLSCSPISGHRSVSWYQQTPGQGLQFLFEYFSETQRNKGNFPGRFSGRQFSNSRSEMNVSTLELGDSALYLCASSSDRGSGNTIYFGEGSWLTVV.

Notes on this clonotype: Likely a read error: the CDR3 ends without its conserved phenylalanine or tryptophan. DNA for the CDR3: TGTGCCAGCTCACCGGGACTAGCGGGTTACGAGCAGTACTTA. It encodes CASSPGLAGYEQYL. The gene calls are TRBV18 and TRBJ2-7; 12 nucleotides align to TRBD2. CDR3 length equals 14 residues. Losses at the gene ends were 3 bases for V and 4 bases for J; bases not matched to a gene: 1. Germline loops: CDR1 KGHSH, CDR2 LQKENI.